This T cell receptor beta chain was documented in a study of blood T cell repertoires in COVID-19. CDR1 and CDR2 (germline): SNHLY, FYNNEI. Trimming pared 5 bases from V and 7 bases from J, leaving 11 bases between. The CDR3 consists of 12 residues. Original processing methods: It was from reference gene primer amplification that nucleated cell counts were estimated. This table comes from immunoSEQ multiplex PCR, and its TCRdb copy is limited to in-frame clones, with some not included. V and J calls plus clone size are reproduced from that table; the DNA served to infer D and trimming. This table has roughly 100,000 clones, 90% to 95% appearing once.

Sequencing was carried out using peripheral blood. This chain joins TRBV2 and TRBJ1-1; maybe TRBD1 (6 bases). This TCR was recovered from a human donor in a cohort sampled during active COVID-19. The CDR3 region is CASSYREGEAFF. The CDR3 DNA is TGTGCCAGCAGTTACAGGGAAGGTGAAGCTTTCTTT. The whole variable domain, filled in from reference TRBV2 and TRBJ1-1, reads EPEVTQTPSHQVTQMGQEVILRCVPISNHLYFYWYRQILGQKVEFLVSFYNNEISEKSEIFDDQFSVERPDGSNFTLKIRSTKLEDSAMYFCASSYREGEAFFGQGTRLTVV.